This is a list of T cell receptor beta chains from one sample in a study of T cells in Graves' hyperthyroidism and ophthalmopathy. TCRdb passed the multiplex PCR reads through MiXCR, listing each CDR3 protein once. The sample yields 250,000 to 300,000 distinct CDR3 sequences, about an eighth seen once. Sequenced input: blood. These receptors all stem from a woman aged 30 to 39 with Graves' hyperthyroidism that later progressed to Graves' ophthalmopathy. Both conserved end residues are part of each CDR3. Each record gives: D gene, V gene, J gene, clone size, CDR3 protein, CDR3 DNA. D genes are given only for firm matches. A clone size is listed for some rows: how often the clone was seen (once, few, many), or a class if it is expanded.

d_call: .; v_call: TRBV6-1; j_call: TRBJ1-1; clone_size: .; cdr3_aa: CASSLPGYGETEAFF; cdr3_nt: TGTGCCAGCAGTCTCCCTGGATACGGCGAAACTGAAGCTTTCTTT
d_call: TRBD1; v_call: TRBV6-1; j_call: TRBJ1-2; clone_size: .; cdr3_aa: CASSSPDRGYGYTF; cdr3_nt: TGTGCCAGCAGCTCCCCCGACAGGGGTTATGGCTACACCTTC
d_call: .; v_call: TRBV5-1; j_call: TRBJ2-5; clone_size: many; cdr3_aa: CASSSMGRPQETQYF; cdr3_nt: TGCGCCAGCAGCTCCATGGGACGGCCACAAGAGACCCAGTACTTC
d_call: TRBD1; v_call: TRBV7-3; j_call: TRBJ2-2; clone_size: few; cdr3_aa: CASSQNDKGATGELFF; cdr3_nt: TGTGCCAGCAGCCAAAACGACAAGGGGGCCACCGGGGAGCTGTTTTTT
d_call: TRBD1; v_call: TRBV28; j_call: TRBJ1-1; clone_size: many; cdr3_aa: CASSIGTAFMNTEAFF; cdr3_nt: TGTGCCAGCAGTATCGGGACAGCATTCATGAACACTGAAGCTTTCTTT
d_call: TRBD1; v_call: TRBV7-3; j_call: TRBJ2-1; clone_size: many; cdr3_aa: CASSLGFGQADEQFF; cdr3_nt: TGTGCCAGCAGCTTAGGCTTTGGACAGGCGGATGAGCAGTTCTTC
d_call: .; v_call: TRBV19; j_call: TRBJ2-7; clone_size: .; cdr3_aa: CASSTDRSSYEQYF; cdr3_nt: TGTGCCAGTAGTACTGACAGGAGCTCCTACGAGCAGTACTTC
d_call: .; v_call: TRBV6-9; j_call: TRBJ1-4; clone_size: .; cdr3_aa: CASSLNGKLFF; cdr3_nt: TGTGCCAGCAGCCTTAATGGAAAACTGTTTTTT
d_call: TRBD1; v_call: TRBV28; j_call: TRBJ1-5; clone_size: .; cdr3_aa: CASSFLTGNNQPQHF; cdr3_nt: TGTGCCAGCAGTTTCTTGACAGGGAACAATCAGCCCCAGCATTTT
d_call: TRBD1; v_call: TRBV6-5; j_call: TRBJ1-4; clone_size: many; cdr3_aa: CASSYSGQGVGEKLFF; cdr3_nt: TGTGCCAGCAGTTACTCGGGACAGGGTGTCGGCGAAAAACTGTTTTTT
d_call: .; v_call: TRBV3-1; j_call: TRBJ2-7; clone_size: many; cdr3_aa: CASSQVSAFVSEQYF; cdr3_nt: TGTGCCAGCAGCCAAGTTTCAGCCTTCGTTTCCGAGCAGTACTTC
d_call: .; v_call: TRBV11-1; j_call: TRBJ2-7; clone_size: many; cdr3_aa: CASSPSPGPPSYEQYF; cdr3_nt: TGTGCCAGCAGCCCTAGTCCGGGGCCGCCGTCCTACGAGCAGTACTTC
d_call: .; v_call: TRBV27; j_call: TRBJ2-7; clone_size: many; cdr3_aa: CASSMTHRDQQYF; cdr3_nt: TGTGCCAGCAGTATGACCCACAGGGACCAGCAGTACTTC
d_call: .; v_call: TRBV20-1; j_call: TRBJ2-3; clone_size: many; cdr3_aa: CSARWQDTQYF; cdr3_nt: TGCAGTGCTAGATGGCAAGATACGCAGTATTTT
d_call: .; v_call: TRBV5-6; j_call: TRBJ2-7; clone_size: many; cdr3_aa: CASSLSRTTISSYEQYF; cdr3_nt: TGTGCCAGCAGCTTGAGTAGGACCACCATCTCCTCCTACGAGCAGTACTTC
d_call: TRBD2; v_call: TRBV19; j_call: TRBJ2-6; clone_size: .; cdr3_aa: CASSEAWTSGSGANVLTF; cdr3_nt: TGTGCCAGTAGTGAGGCCTGGACTAGCGGCTCTGGGGCCAACGTCCTGACTTTC
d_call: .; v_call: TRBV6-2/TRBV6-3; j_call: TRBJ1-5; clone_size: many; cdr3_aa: CASSDAAKQPQHF; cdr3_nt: TGTGCCAGCAGTGATGCGGCAAAGCAGCCCCAGCATTTT
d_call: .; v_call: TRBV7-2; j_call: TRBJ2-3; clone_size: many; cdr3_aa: CASSIRFYRAAGTDTQYF; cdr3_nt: TGTGCCAGCAGCATCCGCTTCTACAGGGCCGCTGGCACAGATACGCAGTATTTT
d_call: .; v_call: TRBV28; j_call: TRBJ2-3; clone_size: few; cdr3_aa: CASSSWTSTDTQYF; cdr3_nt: TGTGCCAGCAGTTCTTGGACTAGCACAGATACGCAGTATTTT
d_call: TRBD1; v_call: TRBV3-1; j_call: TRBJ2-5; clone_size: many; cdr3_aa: CASSQGTAQTQYF; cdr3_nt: TGTGCCAGCAGCCAGGGGACAGCCCAGACCCAGTACTTC
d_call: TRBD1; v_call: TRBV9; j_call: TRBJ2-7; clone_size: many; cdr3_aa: CASSVDEDRGRYEQYF; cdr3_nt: TGTGCCAGCAGCGTAGACGAGGACAGGGGGCGCTACGAGCAGTACTTC
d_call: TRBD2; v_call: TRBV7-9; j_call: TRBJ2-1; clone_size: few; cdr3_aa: CASSLVGGLLAGGASYNEQFF; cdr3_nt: TGTGCCAGCAGCTTAGTCGGCGGTCTGTTAGCGGGAGGGGCCTCCTACAATGAGCAGTTCTTC
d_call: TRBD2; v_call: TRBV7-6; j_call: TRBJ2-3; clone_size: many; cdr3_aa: CASSLVQREVADTQYF; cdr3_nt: TGTGCCAGCAGCTTAGTTCAGCGGGAGGTCGCAGATACGCAGTATTTT
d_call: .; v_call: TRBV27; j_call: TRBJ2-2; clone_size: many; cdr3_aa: CASSAPSQNTGELFF; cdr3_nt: TGTGCCAGCAGTGCGCCTAGCCAGAACACCGGGGAGCTGTTTTTT
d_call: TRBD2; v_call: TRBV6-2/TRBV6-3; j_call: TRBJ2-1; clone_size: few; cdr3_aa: CASRKLAGSRNEQFF; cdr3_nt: TGTGCCAGCAGGAAACTAGCGGGGTCTCGGAATGAGCAGTTCTTC
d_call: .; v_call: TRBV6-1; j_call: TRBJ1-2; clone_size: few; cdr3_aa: CASSSGQNYGYTF; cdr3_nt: TGTGCCAGCAGTTCAGGACAGAACTATGGCTACACCTTC
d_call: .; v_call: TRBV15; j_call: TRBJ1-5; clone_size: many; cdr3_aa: CATSKDSLNQPQHF; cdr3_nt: TGTGCCACCAGCAAAGACAGCCTCAATCAGCCCCAGCATTTT
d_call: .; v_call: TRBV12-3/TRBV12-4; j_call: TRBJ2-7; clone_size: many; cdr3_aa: CASSLARASSYEQYF; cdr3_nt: TGTGCCAGCAGTTTAGCCCGCGCGAGCTCCTACGAGCAGTACTTC
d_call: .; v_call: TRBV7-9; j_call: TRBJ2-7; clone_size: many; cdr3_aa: CASSLGGTGQRIPYEQYF; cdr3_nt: TGTGCCAGCAGCTTAGGGGGGACCGGCCAAAGAATCCCCTACGAGCAGTACTTC
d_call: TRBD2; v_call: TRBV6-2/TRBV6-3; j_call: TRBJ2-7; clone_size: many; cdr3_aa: CASSRSGTYSYEQYF; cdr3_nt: TGTGCCAGCAGCCGGAGCGGGACCTACTCCTACGAGCAGTACTTC
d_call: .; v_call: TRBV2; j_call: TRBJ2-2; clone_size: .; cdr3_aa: CASSYGDLYTGGLFF; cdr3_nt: TGTGCCAGCAGTTACGGAGATTTGTACACCGGGGGGCTGTTTTTT
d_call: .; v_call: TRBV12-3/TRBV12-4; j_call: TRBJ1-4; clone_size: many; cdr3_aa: CASTGGVVNEKLFF; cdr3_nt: TGTGCCAGCACCGGCGGGGTCGTCAATGAAAAACTGTTTTTT
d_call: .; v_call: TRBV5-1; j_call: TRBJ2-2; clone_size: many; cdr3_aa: CASSLGLVNTGELFF; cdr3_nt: TGCGCCAGCAGCTTGGGACTAGTTAACACCGGGGAGCTGTTTTTT
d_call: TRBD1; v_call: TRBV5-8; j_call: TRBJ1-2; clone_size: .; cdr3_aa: CASSPTTGVGYTF; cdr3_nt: TGTGCCAGCAGCCCTACGACAGGGGTCGGCTACACCTTC
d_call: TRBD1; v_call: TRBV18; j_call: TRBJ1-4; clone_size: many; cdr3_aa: CASSTGRDRNPNEKLFF; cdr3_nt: TGTGCCAGCTCAACAGGCCGGGACAGGAATCCCAATGAAAAACTGTTTTTT
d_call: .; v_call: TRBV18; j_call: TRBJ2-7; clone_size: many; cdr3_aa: CASSPPAMQSNEQYF; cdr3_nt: TGTGCCAGCTCACCACCGGCAATGCAGTCGAACGAGCAGTACTTC
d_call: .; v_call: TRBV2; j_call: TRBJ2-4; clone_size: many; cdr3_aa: CASSGQDGGRAKNIQYF; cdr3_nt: TGTGCCAGCAGTGGGCAGGATGGAGGCAGGGCCAAAAACATTCAGTACTTC
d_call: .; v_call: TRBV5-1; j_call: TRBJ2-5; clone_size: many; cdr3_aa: CASSLASVQETQYF; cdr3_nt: TGCGCCAGCAGCTTAGCTAGCGTACAAGAGACCCAGTACTTC
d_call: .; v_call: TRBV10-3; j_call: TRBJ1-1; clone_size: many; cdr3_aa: CAITPGGGLNTEAFF; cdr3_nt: TGTGCCATCACCCCCGGGGGGGGCCTGAACACTGAAGCTTTCTTT
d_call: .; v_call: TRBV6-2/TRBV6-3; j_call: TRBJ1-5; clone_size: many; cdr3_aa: CASSYWRTNQPQHF; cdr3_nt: TGTGCCAGCAGTTACTGGCGTACCAATCAGCCCCAGCATTTT
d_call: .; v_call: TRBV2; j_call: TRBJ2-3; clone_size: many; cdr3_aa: CASSESFGDTQYF; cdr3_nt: TGTGCCAGCAGTGAATCTTTTGGAGATACGCAGTATTTT
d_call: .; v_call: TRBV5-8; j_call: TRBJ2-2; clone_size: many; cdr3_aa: CASSLFAGELFF; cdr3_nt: TGTGCCAGCAGCTTGTTTGCCGGGGAGCTGTTTTTT
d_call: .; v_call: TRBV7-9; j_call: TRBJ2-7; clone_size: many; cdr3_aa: CASSDSHLEQYF; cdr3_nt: TGTGCCAGCAGTGACTCCCACCTCGAGCAGTACTTC
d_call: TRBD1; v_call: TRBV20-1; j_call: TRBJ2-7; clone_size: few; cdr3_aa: CSARDHSQTGGIYEQYF; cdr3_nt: TGCAGTGCTAGAGACCACTCCCAGACAGGGGGGATCTACGAGCAGTACTTC
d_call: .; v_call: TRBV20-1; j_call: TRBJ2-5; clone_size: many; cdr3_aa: CSTPGGLETQYF; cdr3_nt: TGCAGTACCCCAGGGGGGTTAGAGACCCAGTACTTC
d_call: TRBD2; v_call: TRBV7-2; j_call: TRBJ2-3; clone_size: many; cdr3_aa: CASSLAKKREGVGDTQYF; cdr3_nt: TGTGCCAGCAGCTTAGCGAAGAAGCGGGAGGGCGTGGGTGATACGCAGTATTTT
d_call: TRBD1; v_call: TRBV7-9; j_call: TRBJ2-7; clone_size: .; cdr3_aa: CASSAGTVPYEQYF; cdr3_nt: TGTGCCAGCAGCGCCGGGACAGTCCCCTACGAGCAGTACTTC
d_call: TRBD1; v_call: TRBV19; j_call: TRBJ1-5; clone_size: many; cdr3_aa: CASSIDRGRGDQPQHF; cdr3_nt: TGTGCCAGTAGTATAGATCGGGGCAGGGGGGATCAGCCCCAGCATTTT
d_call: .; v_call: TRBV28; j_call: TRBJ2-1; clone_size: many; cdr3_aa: CASSEGAYNEQFF; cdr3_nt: TGTGCCAGCAGTGAGGGAGCCTACAATGAGCAGTTCTTC
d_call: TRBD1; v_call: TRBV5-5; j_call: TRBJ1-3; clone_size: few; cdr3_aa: CASSNRGSGNTIYF; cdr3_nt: TGTGCCAGCAGTAACAGGGGTTCTGGAAACACCATATATTTT
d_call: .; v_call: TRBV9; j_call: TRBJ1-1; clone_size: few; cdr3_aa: CASSVGIGHMNTEAFF; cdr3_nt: TGTGCCAGCAGCGTAGGGATAGGACACATGAACACTGAAGCTTTCTTT
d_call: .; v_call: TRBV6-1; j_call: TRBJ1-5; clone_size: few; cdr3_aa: CASSRSVGAGQPQHF; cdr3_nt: TGTGCCAGCTCCAGGTCGGTAGGGGCCGGTCAGCCCCAGCATTTT
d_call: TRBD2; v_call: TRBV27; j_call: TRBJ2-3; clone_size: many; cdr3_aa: CASSSGLAGATDTQYF; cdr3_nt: TGTGCCAGCAGTTCTGGACTAGCGGGAGCAACAGATACGCAGTATTTT
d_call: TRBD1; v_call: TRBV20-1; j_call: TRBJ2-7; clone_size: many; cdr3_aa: CSVLSDRASVLDEQYF; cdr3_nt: TGCAGTGTCCTATCTGACAGGGCATCAGTTCTGGACGAGCAGTACTTC